The subject of this entry is one TCR beta chain. The target antigen is unknown. The sample is drawn from a study of CD4 T cells in relation to SARS-CoV-2 and coronaviruses. Sequenced by immunoSEQ multiplex PCR; TCRdb stores in-frame clones only, minus some. The sample consists of about 36,000 clones, about 80% of them appearing once. For 10 days, roughly 9.4 x 10^4 sorted CD4+ cells grew with T cell-depleted PBMCs and CEF. V trimming: 1 base; J trimming: 4 bases; junction bases outside the gene matches: 6. CDR3 length: 16 amino acids. The germline gives CDR1 MGHRA, CDR2 YSYEKL. The receptor was isolated from an adult with COVID-19. The rearrangement uses TRBV4-1 and TRBJ2-5, with TRBD2 identical over 10 bases. Sequenced material: naive CD4+ T cells from PBMCs, cultured in vitro. Subset given: naive CD4+ T cells isolated by negative enrichment. CDR3 protein: CASSQVSSGSRETQYF. For the CDR3, the DNA is TGCGCCAGCAGCCAAGTGTCTAGCGGGAGTAGAGAGACCCAGTACTTC.